This T cell receptor beta chain was observed in a study of identifying expanded T cells in peripheral blood. Study-wide points: About 1.2 clones differed between technical replicates, versus about 15 and 19 over time.

Here immunoSEQ multiplex PCR was the method, and the copy in TCRdb shows in-frame clones only, minus some. Of 75,000 to 90,000 clones listed, 70% to 90% are singletons. V dropped 3 bases and J dropped 7 bases, with 12 bases sitting between them. CDR1 MNHNS and CDR2 SASEGT come from the germline V gene. CDR3 length: 13 residues. Healthy donors had no documented immune events, such as infections, while sampled. With respect to this clone: Its matching antigen is unknown.

Source material: blood. The TCR comes from a person aged 18-69 years in good health. The V call is TRBV6-1, the J call TRBJ2-5; D ambiguous. The CDR3 bases are TGTGCCAGCAGTGACACCTTGGTAGGGACCCAGTACTTC. This gives the protein CASSDTLVGTQYF.